Sequencing of this TCR beta chain was carried out in a study of cytomegalovirus exposure and HLA in healthy donors. Some clones are missing from TCRdb's copy, which holds only in-frame ones; the method was immunoSEQ multiplex PCR. The table includes roughly 90,000 clones, approximately 81% detected once. Findings of the study overall: Most TCR sequences were seen very rarely across donors, but some public TCRs occurred in many. The authors enumerated 150 to 200 TCR beta chains as linked to cytomegalovirus.

On this clone: Antigen unknown.

The CDR3 runs to 13 residues. Trimming took 8 bases from V and 9 from J, leaving 22 bases between them. CDR1 is GTSNPN and CDR2 is SVGIG in the germline V gene (reference sequence). The sequence came from a man in his late teens or twenties in good health and CMV-seropositive. The chain is built from TRBV30 and TRBJ2-5, with a weak D call TRBD2 (6 bases). The sequencing sample was made of PBMCs. CDR3 nucleotide sequence: TGTGCCACTGGGACTTACCGACTTCGAGCCCAGTACTTC. As protein: CATGTYRLRAQYF.